This T cell receptor (beta chain) is from a study of human T cells and chemical hapten exposure. Overall study: Researchers reported sensitizing an approximately 2 cm by approximately 2 cm upper inner arm skin site with 2% DPC. Upper-back patches of 0.01% DPC were read at 6 days.

Within the library, unique molecular identifiers were attached to each individual cDNA molecule. One entry per CDR3 protein results from TCRdb running MiXCR on the RACE reads. The table includes about 97,000 distinct CDR3 sequences, roughly a quarter detected once. The V end was cut by 5 bases, the J end by 4 bases, with 13 bases between. The CDR3 runs to 15 residues. The germline V gene encodes CDR1 SGHRS and CDR2 YFSETQ. Noted time point: patch test 3, about 24 weeks after DPC sensitization. Treatment indicated: therapeutic diphenylcyclopropenone sensitization with weekly scalp DPC. The V and J genes are TRBV5-1 and TRBJ1-6; D not certain. Specimen: whole blood, collected in connection with sensitization to the hapten diphenylcyclopropenone (DPC). The origin of this receptor is a man aged 35-49 years with alopecia areata. Some clones in this sample may be carry-over from other donors' samples. CDR3 DNA: TGCGCCAGCAGGCTGCTTACCACTTATAATTCACCCCTCCACTTT. Residues: CASRLLTTYNSPLHF.